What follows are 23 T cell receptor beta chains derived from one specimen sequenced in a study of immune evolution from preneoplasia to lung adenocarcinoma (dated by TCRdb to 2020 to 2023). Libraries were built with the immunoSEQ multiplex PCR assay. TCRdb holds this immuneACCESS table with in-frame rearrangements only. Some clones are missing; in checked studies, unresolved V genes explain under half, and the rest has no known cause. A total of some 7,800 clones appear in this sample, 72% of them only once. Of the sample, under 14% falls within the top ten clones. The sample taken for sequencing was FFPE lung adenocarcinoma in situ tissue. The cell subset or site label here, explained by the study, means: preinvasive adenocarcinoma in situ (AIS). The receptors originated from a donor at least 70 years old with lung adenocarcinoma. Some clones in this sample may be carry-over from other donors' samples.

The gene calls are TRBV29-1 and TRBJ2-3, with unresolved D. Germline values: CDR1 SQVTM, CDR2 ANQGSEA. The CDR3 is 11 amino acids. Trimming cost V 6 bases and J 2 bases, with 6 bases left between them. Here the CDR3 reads CSVENTDTQYF. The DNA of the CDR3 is TGCAGCGTCGAAAACACAGATACGCAGTATTTT.

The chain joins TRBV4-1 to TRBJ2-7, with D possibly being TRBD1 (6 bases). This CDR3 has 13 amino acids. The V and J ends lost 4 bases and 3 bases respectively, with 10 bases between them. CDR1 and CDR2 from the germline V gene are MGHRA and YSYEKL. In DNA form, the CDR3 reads TGCGCCAGCAGCCTGGGGGCGGGCTACGAGCAGTACTTC. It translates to CASSLGAGYEQYF.

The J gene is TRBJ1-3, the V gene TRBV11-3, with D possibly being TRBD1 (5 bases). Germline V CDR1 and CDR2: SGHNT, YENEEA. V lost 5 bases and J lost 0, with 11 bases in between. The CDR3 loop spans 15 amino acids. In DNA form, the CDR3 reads TGTGCCAGCAGCCAACGACAGCACTCTGGAAACACCATATATTTT. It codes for CASSQRQHSGNTIYF.

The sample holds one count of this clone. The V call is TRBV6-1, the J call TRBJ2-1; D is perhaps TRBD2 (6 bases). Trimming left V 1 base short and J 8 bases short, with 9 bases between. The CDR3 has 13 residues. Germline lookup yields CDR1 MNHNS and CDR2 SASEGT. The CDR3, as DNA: TGTGCCAGCAGTGAAGTTAGGGAGGATGAGCAGTTCTTC. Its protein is CASSEVREDEQFF.

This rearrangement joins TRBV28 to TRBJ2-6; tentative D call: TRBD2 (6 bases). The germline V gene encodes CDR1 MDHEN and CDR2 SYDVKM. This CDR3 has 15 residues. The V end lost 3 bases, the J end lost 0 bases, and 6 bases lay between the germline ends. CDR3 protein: CASSLGGSGANVLTF. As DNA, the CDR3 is TGTGCCAGCAGTTTGGGGGGCTCTGGGGCCAACGTCCTGACTTTC. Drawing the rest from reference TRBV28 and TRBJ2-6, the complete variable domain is DVKVTQSSRYLVKRTGEKVFLECVQDMDHENMFWYRQDPGLGLRLIYFSYDVKMKEKGDIPEGYSVSREKKERFSLILESASTNQTSMYLCASSLGGSGANVLTFGAGSRLTVL.

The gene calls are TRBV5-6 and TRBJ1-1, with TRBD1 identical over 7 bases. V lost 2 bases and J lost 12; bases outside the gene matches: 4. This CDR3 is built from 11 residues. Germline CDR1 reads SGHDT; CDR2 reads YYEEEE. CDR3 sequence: CASSFTGESFF. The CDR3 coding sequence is TGTGCCAGCAGCTTTACAGGGGAATCTTTCTTT.

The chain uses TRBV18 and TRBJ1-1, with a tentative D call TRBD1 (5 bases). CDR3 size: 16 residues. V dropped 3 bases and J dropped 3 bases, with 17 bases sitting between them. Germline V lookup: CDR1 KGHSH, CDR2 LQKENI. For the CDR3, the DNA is TGTGCCAGCTCACCCTTTCGGGACGCCGGGGACACTGAAGCTTTCTTT. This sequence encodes CASSPFRDAGDTEAFF.

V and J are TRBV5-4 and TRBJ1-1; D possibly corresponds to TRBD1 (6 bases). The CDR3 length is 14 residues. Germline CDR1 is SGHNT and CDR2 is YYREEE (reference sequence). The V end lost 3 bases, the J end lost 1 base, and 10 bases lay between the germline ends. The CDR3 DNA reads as TGTGCCAGCAGCTATCAGGGGAGGAACACTGAAGCTTTCTTT. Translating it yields CASSYQGRNTEAFF.

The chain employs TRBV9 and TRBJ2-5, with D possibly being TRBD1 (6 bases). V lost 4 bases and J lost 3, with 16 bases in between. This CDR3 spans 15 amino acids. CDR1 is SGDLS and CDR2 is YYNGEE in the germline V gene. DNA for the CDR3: TGTGCCAGCAGCCCAAGATGGGGGCCGAAAGAGACCCAGTACTTC. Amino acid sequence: CASSPRWGPKETQYF.

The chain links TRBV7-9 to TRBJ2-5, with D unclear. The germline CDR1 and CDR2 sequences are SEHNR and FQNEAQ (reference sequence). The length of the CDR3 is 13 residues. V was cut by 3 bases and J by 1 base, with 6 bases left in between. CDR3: CASSLGTQETQYF. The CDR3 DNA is TGTGCCAGCAGCTTGGGTACCCAAGAGACCCAGTACTTC.

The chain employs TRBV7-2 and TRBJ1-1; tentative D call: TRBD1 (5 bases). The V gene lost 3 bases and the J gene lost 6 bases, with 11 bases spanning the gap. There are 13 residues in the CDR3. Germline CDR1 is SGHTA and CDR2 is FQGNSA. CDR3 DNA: TGTGCCAGCAGCTTGGAAGAAGGGGCTGAAGCTTTCTTT. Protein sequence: CASSLEEGAEAFF.

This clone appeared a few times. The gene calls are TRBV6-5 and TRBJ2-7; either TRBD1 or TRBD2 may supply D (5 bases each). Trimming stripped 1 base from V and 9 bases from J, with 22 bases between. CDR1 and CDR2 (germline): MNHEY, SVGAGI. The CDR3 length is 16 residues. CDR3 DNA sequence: TGTGCCAGCAGTTACTTTGGCAGCCCCCACGGGGCAAGGCAGTACTTC. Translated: CASSYFGSPHGARQYF.

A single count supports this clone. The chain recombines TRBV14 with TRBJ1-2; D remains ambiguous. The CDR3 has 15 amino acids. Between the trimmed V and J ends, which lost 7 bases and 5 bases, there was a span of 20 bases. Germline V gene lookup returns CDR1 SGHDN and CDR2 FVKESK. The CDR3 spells CASTHHRRPGYGYTF. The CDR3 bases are TGTGCCAGCACCCACCACCGCCGCCCCGGGTATGGCTACACCTTC.

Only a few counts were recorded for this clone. The CDR3 DNA sequence: TGTGCCCGATTACGGGGCCCAACTAATGAAAAACTGTTTTTT. As protein: CARLRGPTNEKLFF. The genes are TRBV7-9 and TRBJ1-4; a weak D match, TRBD1 (5 bases). The CDR3 totals 14 residues. With 11 bases removed from V and 0 bases from J, the gap between germline ends came to 13 bases. Germline V gives CDR1 SEHNR, CDR2 FQNEAQ (reference sequence).

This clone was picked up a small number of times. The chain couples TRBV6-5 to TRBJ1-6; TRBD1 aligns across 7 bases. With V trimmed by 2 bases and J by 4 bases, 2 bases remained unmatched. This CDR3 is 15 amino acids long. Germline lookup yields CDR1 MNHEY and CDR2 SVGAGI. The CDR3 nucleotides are TGTGCCAGCAGTTACACGACAGGGTATAATTCACCCCTCCACTTT. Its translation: CASSYTTGYNSPLHF.

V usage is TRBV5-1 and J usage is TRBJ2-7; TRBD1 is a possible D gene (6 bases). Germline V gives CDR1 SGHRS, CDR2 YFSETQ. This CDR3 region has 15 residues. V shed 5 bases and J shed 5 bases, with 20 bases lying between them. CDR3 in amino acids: CASRGWDIGLDEQYF. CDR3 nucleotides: TGCGCCAGCAGGGGGTGGGACATCGGTTTGGACGAGCAGTACTTC.

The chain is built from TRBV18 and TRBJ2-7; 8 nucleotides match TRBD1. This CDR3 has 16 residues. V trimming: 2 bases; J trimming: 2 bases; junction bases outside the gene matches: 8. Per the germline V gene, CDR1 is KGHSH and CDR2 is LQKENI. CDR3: CASSPVSGQGTYEQYF. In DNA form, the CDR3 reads TGTGCCAGCTCACCAGTATCCGGACAGGGAACCTACGAGCAGTACTTC.

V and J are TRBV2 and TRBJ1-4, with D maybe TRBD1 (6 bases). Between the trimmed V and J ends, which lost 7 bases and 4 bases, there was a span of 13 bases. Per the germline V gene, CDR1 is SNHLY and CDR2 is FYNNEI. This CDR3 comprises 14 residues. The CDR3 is CASKSDRDNEKLFF. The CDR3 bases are TGTGCCAGCAAGTCGGACAGAGATAATGAAAAACTGTTTTTT.

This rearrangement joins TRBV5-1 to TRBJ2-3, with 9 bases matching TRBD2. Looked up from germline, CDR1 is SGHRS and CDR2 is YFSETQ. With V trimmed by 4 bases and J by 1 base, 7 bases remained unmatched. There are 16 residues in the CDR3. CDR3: CASSPSRLAGTDTQYF. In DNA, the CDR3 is TGCGCCAGCAGCCCCTCGCGACTAGCGGGCACAGATACGCAGTATTTT.

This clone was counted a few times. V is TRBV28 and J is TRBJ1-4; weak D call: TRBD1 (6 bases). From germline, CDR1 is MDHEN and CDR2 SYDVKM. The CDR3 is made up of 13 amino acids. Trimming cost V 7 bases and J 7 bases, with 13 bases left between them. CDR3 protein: CASTGDNSEKLFF. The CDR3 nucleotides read TGTGCCAGCACCGGGGACAATTCTGAAAAACTGTTTTTT. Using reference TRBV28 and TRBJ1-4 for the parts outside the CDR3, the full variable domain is DVKVTQSSRYLVKRTGEKVFLECVQDMDHENMFWYRQDPGLGLRLIYFSYDVKMKEKGDIPEGYSVSREKKERFSLILESASTNQTSMYLCASTGDNSEKLFFGSGTQLSVL.

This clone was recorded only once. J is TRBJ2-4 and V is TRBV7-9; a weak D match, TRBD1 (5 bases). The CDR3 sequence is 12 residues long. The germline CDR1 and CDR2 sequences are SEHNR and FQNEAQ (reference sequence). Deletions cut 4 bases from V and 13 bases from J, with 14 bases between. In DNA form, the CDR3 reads TGTGCCAGCAGCTCAGAACTGACAGTCCAGTACTTC. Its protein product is CASSSELTVQYF.

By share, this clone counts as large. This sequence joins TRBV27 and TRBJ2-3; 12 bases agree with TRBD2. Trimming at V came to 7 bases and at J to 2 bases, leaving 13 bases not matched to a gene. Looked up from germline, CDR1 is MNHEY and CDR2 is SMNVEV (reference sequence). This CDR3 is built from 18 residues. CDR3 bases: TGTGCCAGCACCCCACGAGGGCGGACTAGCGGGATCACAGATACGCAGTATTTT. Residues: CASTPRGRTSGITDTQYF.

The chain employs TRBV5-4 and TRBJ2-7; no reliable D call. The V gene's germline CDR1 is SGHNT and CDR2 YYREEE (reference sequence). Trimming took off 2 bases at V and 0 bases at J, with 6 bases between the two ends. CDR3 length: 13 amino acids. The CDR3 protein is CASSFGLSYEQYF. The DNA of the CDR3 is TGTGCCAGCAGCTTCGGCCTCTCCTACGAGCAGTACTTC.